This TCR beta chain came from a study of human T cells and chemical hapten exposure. TCRdb recomputed calls from the RACE reads with MiXCR, one row per CDR3 protein. The data contain over 100,000 distinct CDR3 sequences, about 11% of them seen just once; the ten biggest clones take up around 2.5%. Time point in this sample: patch test 3, about 24 weeks after DPC sensitization. Noted treatment: therapeutic diphenylcyclopropenone sensitization with weekly scalp DPC. This clonotype has a count of ten or more. CDR3 size: 16 residues. Germline assignment: CDR1 MDHEN and CDR2 SYDVKM. V was shortened by 2 bases and J by 2 bases, with 15 bases between the two germline ends.

This chain uses TRBV28 with TRBJ2-5; weak D call: TRBD2 (6 bases). This clonotype was sampled from a woman between 45 and 60 years old with alopecia areata. Some clones in this sample may be carry-over from other donors' samples. The material sequenced was whole blood, taken in connection with sensitization to the hapten diphenylcyclopropenone (DPC). CDR3 DNA: TGTGCCAGCAGTTTAGTAAGACCGGCGGGGCAAGAGACCCAGTACTTC. It encodes CASSLVRPAGQETQYF.